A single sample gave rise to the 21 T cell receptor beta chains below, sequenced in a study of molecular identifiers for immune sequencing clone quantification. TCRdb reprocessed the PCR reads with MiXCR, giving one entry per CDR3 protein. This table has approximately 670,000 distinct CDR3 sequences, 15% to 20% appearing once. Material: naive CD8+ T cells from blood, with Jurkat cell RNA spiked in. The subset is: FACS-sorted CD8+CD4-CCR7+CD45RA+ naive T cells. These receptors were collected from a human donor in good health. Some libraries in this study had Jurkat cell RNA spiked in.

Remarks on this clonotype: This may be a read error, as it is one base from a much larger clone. Here the CDR3 reads CASSPCGIVYEQYF. The CDR3 DNA sequence: TGTGCCAGCAGCCCCTGCGGGATCGTCTACGAGCAGTACTTC. The chain carries TRBV12-3 or TRBV12-4 and TRBJ2-7; a possible D gene is TRBD2 (6 bases). V was clipped by 6 bases and J by 3 bases, with 15 bases between them. CDR3 length: 14 amino acids.

Here the CDR3 DNA reads TGTGCCAGCAGTTTAATCCGGACAGGGGGAACCGGGGAGCTGTTTTTT. This translates into CASSLIRTGGTGELFF. This chain uses TRBV27 with TRBJ2-2; 10 nucleotides align to TRBD1. From germline, CDR1 is MNHEY and CDR2 SMNVEV (reference sequence). The CDR3 has 16 amino acids. The trim removed 2 bases at V and 5 bases at J, leaving 5 bases unmatched.

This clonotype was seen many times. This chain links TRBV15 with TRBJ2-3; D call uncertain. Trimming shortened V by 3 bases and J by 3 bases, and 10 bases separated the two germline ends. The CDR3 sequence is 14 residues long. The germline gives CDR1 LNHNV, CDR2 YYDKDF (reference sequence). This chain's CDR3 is CATSSPTTTDTQYF. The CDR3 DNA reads TGTGCCACCAGCAGCCCTACTACAACAGATACGCAGTATTTT. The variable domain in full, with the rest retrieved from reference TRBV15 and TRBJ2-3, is DAMVIQNPRYQVTQFGKPVTLSCSQTLNHNVMYWYQQKSSQAPKLLFHYYDKDFNNEADTPDNFQSRRPNTSFCFLDIRSPGLGDTAMYLCATSSPTTTDTQYFGPGTRLTVL.

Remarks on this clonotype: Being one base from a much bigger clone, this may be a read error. The DNA of the CDR3 is TGTGCCAGCAGTCCCGGGTCAGGTTCTGGCTACACCTTC. Translating it yields CASSPGSGSGYTF. The chain is built from TRBV2 and TRBJ1-2, with D hard to call. Germline V gene data show CDR1 as SNHLY and CDR2 as FYNNEI. The V and J ends lost 5 bases and 7 bases respectively, with 14 bases between them. The CDR3 runs to 13 residues.

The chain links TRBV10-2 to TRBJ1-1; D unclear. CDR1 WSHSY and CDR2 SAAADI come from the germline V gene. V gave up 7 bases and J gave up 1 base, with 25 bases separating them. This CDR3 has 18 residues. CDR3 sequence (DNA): TGCGCCAGCACCGTCGTTGGCCCGGTGTTGGTTTGGAACACTGAAGCTTTCTTT. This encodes CASTVVGPVLVWNTEAFF.

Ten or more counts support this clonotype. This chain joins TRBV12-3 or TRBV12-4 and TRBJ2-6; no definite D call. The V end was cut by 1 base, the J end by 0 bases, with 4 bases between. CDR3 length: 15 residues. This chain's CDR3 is CASSLGTSGANVLTF. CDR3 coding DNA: TGTGCCAGCAGTTTAGGGACCTCTGGGGCCAACGTCCTGACTTTC.

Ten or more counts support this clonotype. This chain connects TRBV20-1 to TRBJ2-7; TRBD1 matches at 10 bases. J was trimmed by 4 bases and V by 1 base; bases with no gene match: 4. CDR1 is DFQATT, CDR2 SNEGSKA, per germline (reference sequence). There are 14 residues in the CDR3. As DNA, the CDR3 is TGCAGTGCTAGAGTGGGGACAGGGGTGTACGAGCAGTACTTC. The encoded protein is CSARVGTGVYEQYF.

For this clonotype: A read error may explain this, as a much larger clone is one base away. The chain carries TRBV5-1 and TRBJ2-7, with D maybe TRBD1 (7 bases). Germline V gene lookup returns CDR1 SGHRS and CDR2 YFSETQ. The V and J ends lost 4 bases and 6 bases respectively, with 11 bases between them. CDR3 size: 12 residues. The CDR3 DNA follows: TGCGCCAGCAGCGCCAGGGGGGTCGAGCAGTACTTC. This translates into CASSARGVEQYF.

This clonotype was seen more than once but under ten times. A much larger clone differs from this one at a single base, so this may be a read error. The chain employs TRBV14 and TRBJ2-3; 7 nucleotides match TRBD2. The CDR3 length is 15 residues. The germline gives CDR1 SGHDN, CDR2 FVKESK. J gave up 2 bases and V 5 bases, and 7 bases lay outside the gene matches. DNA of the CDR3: TGTGCCAGCAGCATCGGGACTACCGACACAGATACGCAGTATTTT. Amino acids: CASSIGTTDTDTQYF.

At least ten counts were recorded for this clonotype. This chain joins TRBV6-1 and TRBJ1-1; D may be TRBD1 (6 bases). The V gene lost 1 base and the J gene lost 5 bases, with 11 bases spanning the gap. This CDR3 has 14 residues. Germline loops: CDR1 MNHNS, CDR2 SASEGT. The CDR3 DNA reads TGTGCCAGCAGTGAAGTAGGGGGTGGGACTGAAGCTTTCTTT. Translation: CASSEVGGGTEAFF.

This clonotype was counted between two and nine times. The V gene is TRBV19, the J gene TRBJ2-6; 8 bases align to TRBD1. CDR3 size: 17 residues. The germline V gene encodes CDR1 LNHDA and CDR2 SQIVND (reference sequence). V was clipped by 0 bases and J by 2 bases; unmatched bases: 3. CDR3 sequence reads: CASSIDSRGPGANVLTF. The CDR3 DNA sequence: TGTGCCAGTAGTATAGATTCCAGGGGGCCTGGGGCCAACGTCCTGACTTTC.

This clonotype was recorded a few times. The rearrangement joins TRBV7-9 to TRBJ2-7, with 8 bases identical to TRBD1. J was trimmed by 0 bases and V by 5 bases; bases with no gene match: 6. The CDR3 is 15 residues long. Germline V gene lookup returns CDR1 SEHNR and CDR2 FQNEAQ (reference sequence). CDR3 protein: CASSPGGDGSYEQYF. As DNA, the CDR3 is TGTGCCAGCAGCCCAGGGGGCGATGGCTCCTACGAGCAGTACTTC.

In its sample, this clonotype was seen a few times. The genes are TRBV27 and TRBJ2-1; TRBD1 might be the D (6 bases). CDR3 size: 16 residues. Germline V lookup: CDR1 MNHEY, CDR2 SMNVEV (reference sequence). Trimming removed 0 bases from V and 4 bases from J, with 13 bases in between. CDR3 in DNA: TGTGCCAGCAGTTTATCTACAGGGCCCAGTTACAATGAGCAGTTCTTC. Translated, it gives CASSLSTGPSYNEQFF.

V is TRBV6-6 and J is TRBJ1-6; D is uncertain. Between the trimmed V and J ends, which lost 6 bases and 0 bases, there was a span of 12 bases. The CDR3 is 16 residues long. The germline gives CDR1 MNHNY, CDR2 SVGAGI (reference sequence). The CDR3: CASSKDGCSYNSPLHF. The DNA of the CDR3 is TGTGCCAGCAGCAAAGACGGGTGCTCCTATAATTCACCCCTCCACTTT.

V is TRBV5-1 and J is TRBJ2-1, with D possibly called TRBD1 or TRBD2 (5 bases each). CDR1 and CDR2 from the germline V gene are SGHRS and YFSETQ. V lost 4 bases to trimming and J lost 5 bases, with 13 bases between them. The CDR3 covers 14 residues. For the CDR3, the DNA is TGCGCCAGCAGCGAGACGGGGCTCGACAATGAGCAGTTCTTC. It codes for CASSETGLDNEQFF.

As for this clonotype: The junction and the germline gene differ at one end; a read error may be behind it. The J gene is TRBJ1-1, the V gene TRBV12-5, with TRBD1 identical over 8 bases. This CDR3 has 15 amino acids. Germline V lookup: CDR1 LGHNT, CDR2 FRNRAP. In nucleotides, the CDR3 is TGTGCTAGTGGTTTGGGGACAGGGTGGAACCCTGAAGCTTTCTTT. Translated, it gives CASGLGTGWNPEAFF.

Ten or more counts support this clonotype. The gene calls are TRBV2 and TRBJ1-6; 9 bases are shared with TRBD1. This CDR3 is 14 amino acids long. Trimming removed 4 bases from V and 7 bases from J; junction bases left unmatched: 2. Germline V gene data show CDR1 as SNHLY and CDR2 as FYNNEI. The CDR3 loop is CASSGDRVNSPLHF. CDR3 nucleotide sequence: TGTGCCAGCAGTGGGGACAGGGTGAATTCACCCCTCCACTTT.

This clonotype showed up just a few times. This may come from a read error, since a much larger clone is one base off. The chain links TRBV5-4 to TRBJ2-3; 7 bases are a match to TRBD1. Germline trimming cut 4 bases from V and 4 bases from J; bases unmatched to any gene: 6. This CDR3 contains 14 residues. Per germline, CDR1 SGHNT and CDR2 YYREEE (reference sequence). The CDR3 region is CASSGTESADTQYF. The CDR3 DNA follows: TGTGCCAGCAGCGGGACAGAATCCGCAGATACGCAGTATTTT. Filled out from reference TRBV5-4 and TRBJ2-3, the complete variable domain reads ETGVTQSPTHLIKTRGQQVTLRCSSQSGHNTVSWYQQALGQGPQFIFQYYREEENGRGNFPPRFSGLQFPNYSSELNVNALELDDSALYLCASSGTESADTQYFGPGTRLTVL.

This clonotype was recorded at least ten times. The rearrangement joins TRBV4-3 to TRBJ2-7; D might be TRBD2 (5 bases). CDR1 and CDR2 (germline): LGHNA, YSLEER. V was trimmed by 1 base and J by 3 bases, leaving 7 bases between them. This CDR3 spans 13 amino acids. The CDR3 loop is CASSQARDYEQYF. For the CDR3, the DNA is TGCGCCAGCAGCCAAGCTCGGGACTACGAGCAGTACTTC.

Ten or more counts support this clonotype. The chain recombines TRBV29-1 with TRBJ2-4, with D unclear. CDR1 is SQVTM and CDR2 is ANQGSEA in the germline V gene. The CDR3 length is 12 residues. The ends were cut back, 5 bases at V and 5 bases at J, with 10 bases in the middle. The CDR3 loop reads CSVQEIENIQYF. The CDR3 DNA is TGCAGCGTTCAGGAAATAGAAAACATTCAGTACTTC.

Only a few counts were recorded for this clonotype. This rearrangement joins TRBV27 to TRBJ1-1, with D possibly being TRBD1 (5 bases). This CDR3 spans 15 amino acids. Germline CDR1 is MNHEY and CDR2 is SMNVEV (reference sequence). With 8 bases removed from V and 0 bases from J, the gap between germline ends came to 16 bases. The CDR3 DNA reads TGTGCCAGCTACCTAGTTGGGGGACTGAACACTGAAGCTTTCTTT. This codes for CASYLVGGLNTEAFF.